These 12 T cell receptor beta chains share one sample of origin, sequenced in a study of T cell responses to AZD1222 COVID-19 vaccine. Profiling relied on immunoSEQ multiplex PCR, and the TCRdb table lists in-frame clones only, not all of them. This table has some 200,000 clones, approximately 90% appearing once. Sample: peripheral blood, taken 28 days after the second dose of the MenACWY control vaccine. The receptors come from an adult who received the MenACWY meningococcal vaccine as a control.

The chain uses TRBV20-1 and TRBJ2-3; a possible D gene is TRBD2 (5 bases). Germline lookup yields CDR1 DFQATT and CDR2 SNEGSKA (reference sequence). CDR3 length: 14 amino acids. Trimming took off 3 bases at V and 4 bases at J, with 14 bases between the two ends. CDR3 loop: CSASDQAGPDTQYF. CDR3 DNA: TGCAGTGCTAGTGATCAGGCGGGCCCAGATACGCAGTATTTT.

The chain combines TRBV2 with TRBJ2-7; D perhaps matches TRBD2 (6 bases). The CDR3 is made up of 15 amino acids. The V end lost 6 bases, the J end lost 3 bases, and 18 bases lay between the germline ends. CDR1 SNHLY and CDR2 FYNNEI come from the germline V gene. CDR3 coding DNA: TGTGCCAGCAGGGAGGGCGCTAGCGCCCACTACGAGCAGTACTTC. Residues: CASREGASAHYEQYF. The full variable domain, with the rest looked up from reference TRBV2 and TRBJ2-7, is EPEVTQTPSHQVTQMGQEVILRCVPISNHLYFYWYRQILGQKVEFLVSFYNNEISEKSEIFDDQFSVERPDGSNFTLKIRSTKLEDSAMYFCASREGASAHYEQYFGPGTRLTVT.

This sequence joins TRBV2 and TRBJ1-2, with D unresolved. V was shortened by 4 bases and J by 3 bases, with 12 bases between the two germline ends. This CDR3 has 14 amino acids. CDR1 and CDR2 from the germline V gene are SNHLY and FYNNEI. The CDR3 here is CASSVKEAYYGYTF. The CDR3 nucleotides are TGTGCCAGCAGTGTGAAAGAGGCCTACTATGGCTACACCTTC.

The V and J genes are TRBV6-5 and TRBJ1-2; a possible D gene is TRBD1 (5 bases). V was pared by 2 bases and J by 0 bases, with 10 bases between. Germline-derived CDR1 and CDR2 are MNHEY and SVGAGI. The CDR3 is 15 amino acids. The CDR3 bases are TGTGCCAGCAGTTACGCGAGGGGTGCTAACTATGGCTACACCTTC. Translation gives CASSYARGANYGYTF.

The genes are TRBV29-1 and TRBJ1-3; D ambiguous. The germline CDR1 and CDR2 sequences are SQVTM and ANQGSEA. V gave up 6 bases and J gave up 0 bases, with 9 bases separating them. CDR3 length: 13 amino acids. Here the CDR3 DNA reads TGCAGCGTGGGCAGCAACTCTGGAAACACCATATATTTT. Translated: CSVGSNSGNTIYF.

In its sample, this clone ranks as medium-sized (0.01 to 0.1%). This rearrangement joins TRBV5-1 to TRBJ2-7, with D perhaps TRBD1 (6 bases). With 3 bases removed from V and 2 bases from J, the gap between germline ends came to 9 bases. This CDR3 spans 13 amino acids. Germline V CDR1 and CDR2: SGHRS, YFSETQ. CDR3 sequence reads: CASSWDKPYEQYF. The CDR3 DNA follows: TGCGCCAGCAGCTGGGACAAACCCTACGAGCAGTACTTC.

The rearrangement links TRBV30 to TRBJ1-2; 8 bases agree with TRBD1. The CDR3 covers 13 residues. V shed 6 bases and J 6 bases; nucleotides not matched to a gene: 9. Per germline, CDR1 GTSNPN and CDR2 SVGIG (reference sequence). The CDR3 nucleotides are TGTGCCTGCTGGACAGGGAGAGGAAATGGCTACACCTTC. It yields the protein CACWTGRGNGYTF.

The chain recombines TRBV5-1 with TRBJ1-5, with no clear D. CDR3 length: 13 residues. The ends were cut back, 0 bases at V and 7 bases at J, with 8 bases in the middle. Looked up from germline, CDR1 is SGHRS and CDR2 is YFSETQ. The CDR3 coding sequence is TGCGCCAGCAGCTTGGGATTAGAACAGCCCCAGCATTTT. The encoded protein is CASSLGLEQPQHF.

This chain connects TRBV18 to TRBJ1-1, with a weak D call TRBD1 (5 bases). Germline-derived CDR1 and CDR2 are KGHSH and LQKENI. This CDR3 comprises 13 residues. V lost 6 bases and J 1 base, leaving 9 bases between the germline ends. The CDR3 sequence is CASSLRGNTEAFF. Here the CDR3 DNA reads TGTGCCAGCTCCCTAAGGGGGAACACTGAAGCTTTCTTT.

This chain connects TRBV11-2 to TRBJ2-1, with a weak D call TRBD2 (6 bases). Germline V gene lookup returns CDR1 SGHAT and CDR2 FQNNGV. Trimming removed 4 bases from V and 8 bases from J, with 18 bases in between. The CDR3 consists of 15 residues. The CDR3, as DNA: TGTGCCAGCAGCTCTATCTCGACTAGGGTGGATGAGCAGTTCTTC. Its translation is CASSSISTRVDEQFF.

This chain links TRBV28 with TRBJ1-1; 7 bases fit TRBD1. Trimming at V came to 5 bases and at J to 1 base, leaving 10 bases not matched to a gene. The CDR3 loop spans 16 amino acids. From germline, CDR1 is MDHEN and CDR2 SYDVKM. The CDR3 DNA follows: TGTGCCAGCAGTGACCTTCTCGGACAGGCGAACACTGAAGCTTTCTTT. Encoded protein: CASSDLLGQANTEAFF.

The CDR3 nucleotides read TGCGCCAGCAGTGAGGCCGGGACTACACGATACGAGCAGTACTTC. Its translation is CASSEAGTTRYEQYF. The chain links TRBV10-2 to TRBJ2-7; 7 nucleotides match TRBD2. This CDR3 is 15 amino acids long. CDR1 is WSHSY and CDR2 is SAAADI in the germline V gene. Trimming removed 2 bases from V and 4 bases from J; junction bases left unmatched: 8.